The T cell receptor beta chain under discussion was sequenced for a study of graft-versus-host responses after intestinal transplantation. Overall study context: Among the recipients, all got anti-thymocyte globulin induction and then tacrolimus and steroids for about three years. Findings of the study overall: Early post-transplant HvG declines showed an association with peak circulating GvH clone levels. GvH clonotypes were identified within recipient marrow, with a subset emerging first in ileum or blood. Some patients had graft-donor T cell macrochimerism. In their allografts, the ratios of graft-versus-host to host-versus-graft T cell clones were high.

To note about this clone: Its antigen is not known.

The repertoire was sequenced with immunoSEQ multiplex PCR; TCRdb's copy has only in-frame clones and lacks some. The table has just under 85,000 clones, approximately 89% seen once. Per germline, CDR1 SNHLY and CDR2 FYNNEI. The CDR3 spans 16 residues. Trimming took off 3 bases at V and 3 bases at J, with 18 bases between the two ends. The sequence derives from a human donor who was the organ donor for an intestinal transplant. V is TRBV2 and J is TRBJ2-7; D may be TRBD2 (6 bases). The sequences come from unstimulated CD8+ T cells sorted from spleen or lymph node cells, collected before transplant. As DNA, the CDR3 is TGTGCCAGCAGTGATGTCGGGGGAAATTATGGCTACGAGCAGTACTTC. It specifies CASSDVGGNYGYEQYF.